The 18 T cell receptor beta chains listed next were all sequenced from one sample in a study of response to subunit inactivated influenza vaccine. TCRdb re-called the RT-PCR reads through MiXCR, storing one row per CDR3 protein. Among around 320,000 distinct CDR3 sequences, approximately 23% were seen once, and the ten largest hold 10%. Specimen: PBMCs from blood, collected less than 22 months after vaccination. The source of these receptors is a man between 50 and 69 years old who received an inactivated influenza vaccine.

The chain uses TRBV6-1 and TRBJ2-7; 10 nucleotides line up with TRBD1. The CDR3 totals 15 residues. Germline lookup yields CDR1 MNHNS and CDR2 SASEGT. The V segment lost 6 bases and the J segment 5 bases; nucleotides outside the gene matches: 10. CDR3: CASRRDRGSPNEQYF. The CDR3 DNA sequence: TGTGCCAGCAGACGGGACAGGGGATCGCCTAACGAGCAGTACTTC.

The chain recombines TRBV25-1 with TRBJ1-2; TRBD1 is a possible D gene (5 bases). Germline assignment: CDR1 MGHDK and CDR2 SYGVNS. The CDR3 runs to 15 residues. Between the trimmed V and J ends, which lost 6 bases and 4 bases, there was a span of 18 bases. Here the CDR3 DNA reads TGTGCCAGCAGCCCCCCCGGGACCGCCGTCTATGGCTACACCTTC. As protein: CASSPPGTAVYGYTF.

This clonotype was observed a handful of times. This chain uses TRBV6-1 with TRBJ2-7; 8 bases line up with TRBD1. Trimming cost V 6 bases and J 0 bases; bases outside gene matches: 10. The length of the CDR3 is 16 residues. The germline gives CDR1 MNHNS, CDR2 SASEGT. The CDR3 region has the DNA TGTGCCAGCAGGACCGGACAGGGTTTAAGCTCCTACGAGCAGTACTTC. It specifies CASRTGQGLSSYEQYF.

This clonotype was detected a few times. The J gene is TRBJ1-5, the V gene TRBV6-1; D is unclear. The CDR3 loop spans 16 amino acids. Between the trimmed V and J ends, which lost 0 bases and 1 base, there was a span of 10 bases. The germline V gene has CDR1 MNHNS and CDR2 SASEGT. In nucleotides, the CDR3 is TGTGCCAGCAGTGAAGCTGGCACTACGAGCAATCAGCCCCAGCATTTT. Translated, it gives CASSEAGTTSNQPQHF.

CDR3 protein: CASSEVREAEQYF. The DNA of the CDR3 is TGTGCCAGCAGTGAAGTTCGGGAGGCCGAGCAGTACTTC. V gene TRBV2 combines with J gene TRBJ2-7, with 7 bases lining up with TRBD2. CDR1 and CDR2 (germline): SNHLY, FYNNEI. J gave up 6 bases and V 1 base, and 3 bases lay outside the gene matches. The length of the CDR3 is 13 residues.

This clonotype was detected only a few times. This chain uses TRBV4-2 with TRBJ1-6; the D gene is possibly TRBD1 (6 bases). Trimming took 4 bases from V and 8 from J, leaving 15 bases between them. The CDR3 covers 15 residues. The germline V gene has CDR1 LGHNA and CDR2 YNFKEQ. CDR3 coding DNA: TGTGCCAGCAGCCCCCGAGGGGGGAACGATTCACCCCTCCACTTT. Its protein product is CASSPRGGNDSPLHF.

This clonotype was seen many times. V is TRBV12-3 or TRBV12-4 and J is TRBJ1-4; the D gene is possibly TRBD1 (5 bases). This CDR3 is 16 amino acids long. The germline V and J ends were trimmed by 3 bases and 2 bases, with 13 bases remaining between them. The CDR3 spells CASSFRGGATNEKLFF. DNA of the CDR3: TGTGCCAGCAGTTTTCGGGGTGGGGCGACTAATGAAAAACTGTTTTTT.

The chain uses TRBV7-2 and TRBJ2-7; D may correspond to TRBD1 or TRBD2 (5 bases each). The CDR3 runs 15 residues. Germline assignment: CDR1 SGHTA and CDR2 FQGNSA. V shed 5 bases and J shed 2 bases, with 16 bases lying between them. Written as DNA, the CDR3 is TGTGCCAGCAGCGCGAAGGTCGGGGCGACCTACGAGCAGTACTTC. Translating gives CASSAKVGATYEQYF.

The gene calls are TRBV20-1 and TRBJ2-3; 10 bases fit TRBD2. Looked up from germline, CDR1 is DFQATT and CDR2 is SNEGSKA (reference sequence). The CDR3 loop spans 14 amino acids. The V segment lost 5 bases and the J segment 4 bases; nucleotides outside the gene matches: 6. CDR3 in amino acids: CSAALAGDADTQYF. The CDR3 DNA follows: TGCAGTGCTGCCCTAGCGGGGGACGCAGATACGCAGTATTTT.

V is TRBV20-1 and J is TRBJ2-1; tentatively, D is TRBD1 (6 bases). Trimming left V 4 bases short and J 1 base short, with 17 bases between. Per the germline V gene, CDR1 is DFQATT and CDR2 is SNEGSKA (reference sequence). The CDR3 runs to 16 residues. The CDR3 nucleotides are TGCAGTGCTACCAGGGGAAACCGATTTTCCTACAATGAGCAGTTCTTC. It encodes CSATRGNRFSYNEQFF.

The chain recombines TRBV28 with TRBJ2-5; D remains ambiguous. CDR3 length: 16 amino acids. V lost 8 bases to trimming and J lost 2 bases, with 21 bases between them. Germline CDR1 MDHEN, CDR2 SYDVKM. The CDR3 region has the DNA TGTGCCAGCCGCCCCGCCGGGTCAACGCTTCAAGAGACCCAGTACTTC. Encoded protein: CASRPAGSTLQETQYF.

This clonotype came up a few times. The chain carries TRBV12-3 or TRBV12-4 and TRBJ2-2, with 11 bases lining up with TRBD2. Trimming removed 4 bases from V and 0 bases from J; junction bases left unmatched: 4. This CDR3 comprises 17 residues. In DNA form, the CDR3 reads TGTGCCAGCAGTTCGGGTAGCGGGGGGGCGAACACCGGGGAGCTGTTTTTT. Its protein is CASSSGSGGANTGELFF.

The V call is TRBV4-3, the J call TRBJ1-3; no reliable D call. V lost 0 bases and J 0 bases, leaving 9 bases between the germline ends. CDR1 and CDR2 (germline): LGHNA, YSLEER. The CDR3 covers 16 residues. The CDR3 loop is CASSQDMRFSGNTIYF. In DNA, the CDR3 is TGCGCCAGCAGCCAAGATATGCGGTTCTCTGGAAACACCATATATTTT.

This chain links TRBV6-2 or TRBV6-3 with TRBJ1-2; TRBD1 aligns across 8 bases. The CDR3 has 16 residues. The V gene's germline CDR1 is MNHEY and CDR2 SVGEGT. V gave up 2 bases and J gave up 4 bases; unmatched junction bases: 9. CDR3 DNA sequence: TGTGCCAGCAGTTACGCCGGGACAGGCTTACGCTATGGCTACACCTTC. The encoded protein is CASSYAGTGLRYGYTF.

This clonotype was observed a few times. J is TRBJ2-1 and V is TRBV12-3 or TRBV12-4, with D unresolved. The CDR3 length is 14 residues. V was trimmed by 8 bases and J by 0 bases, leaving 11 bases between them. The CDR3 sequence is CASGSQSSYNEQFF. The CDR3 nucleotides read TGTGCCAGCGGATCACAGAGCTCCTACAATGAGCAGTTCTTC.

As to this clonotype: This may be a read error, as it is one base from a much larger clone. This chain joins TRBV29-1 and TRBJ1-2; 7 bases agree with TRBD1. The germline CDR1 and CDR2 sequences are SQVTM and ANQGSEA. The CDR3 runs to 13 residues. The junction had 12 bases not matched to a gene; V was cut back by 7 bases and J by 7 bases. The CDR3, as DNA: TGCAGCGCACGGGAAGTTACAGGGGCTGGCTACACCTTC. This encodes CSAREVTGAGYTF. Using reference TRBV29-1 and TRBJ1-2 for the parts outside the CDR3, the full variable domain is SAVISQKPSRDICQRGTSLTIQCQVDSQVTMMFWYRQQPGQSLTLIATANQGSEATYESGFVIDKFPISRPNLTFSTLTVSNMSPEDSSIYLCSAREVTGAGYTFGSGTRLTVV.

The gene calls are TRBV28 and TRBJ2-5; D possibly corresponds to TRBD1 (6 bases). The CDR3 covers 15 residues. V was clipped by 2 bases and J by 1 base, with 11 bases between them. CDR1 and CDR2 from the germline V gene are MDHEN and SYDVKM. The CDR3 loop reads CASSLGGQFQETQYF. The CDR3 DNA is TGTGCCAGCAGTTTAGGAGGACAGTTCCAAGAGACCCAGTACTTC.

The chain recombines TRBV4-3 with TRBJ2-1, with 10 bases fitting TRBD2. V was clipped by 0 bases and J by 3 bases; unmatched bases: 8. The CDR3 runs to 18 residues. Germline V gene lookup returns CDR1 LGHNA and CDR2 YSLEER. The CDR3 spells CASSQDPSGGAYYNEQFF. For the CDR3, the DNA is TGCGCCAGCAGCCAAGATCCCAGCGGGGGGGCGTACTACAATGAGCAGTTCTTC.